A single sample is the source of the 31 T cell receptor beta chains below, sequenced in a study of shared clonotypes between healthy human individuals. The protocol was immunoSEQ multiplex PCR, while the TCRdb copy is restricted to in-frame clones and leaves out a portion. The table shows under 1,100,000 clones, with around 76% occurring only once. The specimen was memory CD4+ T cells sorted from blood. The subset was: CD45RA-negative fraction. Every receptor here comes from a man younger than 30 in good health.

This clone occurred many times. In DNA form, the CDR3 reads TGTGCCAGCAGCCCTACAGCGGTGAATGAAAAACTGTTTTTT. Translation gives CASSPTAVNEKLFF. V gene TRBV13 combines with J gene TRBJ1-4; D uncertain. The CDR3 extends over 14 amino acids. Trimming stripped 5 bases from V and 5 bases from J, with 12 bases between. CDR1 and CDR2 from the germline V gene are PRHDT and FYEKMQ (reference sequence).

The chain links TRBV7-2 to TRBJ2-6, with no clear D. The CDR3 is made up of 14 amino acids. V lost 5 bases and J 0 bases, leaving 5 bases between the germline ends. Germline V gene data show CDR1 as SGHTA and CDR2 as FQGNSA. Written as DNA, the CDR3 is TGTGCCAGCAGCCCTTCCTCTGGGGCCAACGTCCTGACTTTC. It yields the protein CASSPSSGANVLTF.

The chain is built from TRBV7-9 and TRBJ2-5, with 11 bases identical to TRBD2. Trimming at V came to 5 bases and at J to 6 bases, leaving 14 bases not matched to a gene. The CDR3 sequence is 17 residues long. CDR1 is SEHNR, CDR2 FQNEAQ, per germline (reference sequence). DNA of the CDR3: TGTGCCAGCAGCCCCCGTGGTAGCGGGAGGGGTACGCAGACCCAGTACTTC. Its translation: CASSPRGSGRGTQTQYF.

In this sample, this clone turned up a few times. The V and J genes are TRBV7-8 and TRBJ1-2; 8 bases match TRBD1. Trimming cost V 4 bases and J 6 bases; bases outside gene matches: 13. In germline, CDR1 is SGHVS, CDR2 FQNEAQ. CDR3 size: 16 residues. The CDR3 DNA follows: TGTGCCAGCAGCTCAGGGGGCAACAAAAAGGCGGATGGCTACACCTTC. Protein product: CASSSGGNKKADGYTF.

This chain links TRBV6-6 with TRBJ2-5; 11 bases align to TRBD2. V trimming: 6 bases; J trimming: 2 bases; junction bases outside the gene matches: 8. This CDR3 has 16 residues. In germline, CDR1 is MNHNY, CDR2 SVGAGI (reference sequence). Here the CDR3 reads CASRGRLAGLQETQYF. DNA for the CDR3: TGTGCCAGCAGGGGCCGACTAGCGGGGCTGCAAGAGACCCAGTACTTC.

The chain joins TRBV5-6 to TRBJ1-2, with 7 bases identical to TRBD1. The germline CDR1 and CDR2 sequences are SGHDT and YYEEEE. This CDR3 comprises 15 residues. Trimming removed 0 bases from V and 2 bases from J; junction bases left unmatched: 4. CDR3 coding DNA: TGTGCCAGCAGCTTGGACAGGGGAAGGAACTATGGCTACACCTTC. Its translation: CASSLDRGRNYGYTF.

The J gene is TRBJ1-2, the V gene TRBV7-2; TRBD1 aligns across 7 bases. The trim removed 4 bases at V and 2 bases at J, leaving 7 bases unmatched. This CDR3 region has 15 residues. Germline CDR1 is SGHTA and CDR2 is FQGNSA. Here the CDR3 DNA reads TGTGCCAGCAGCTACTCCGGGACAGACAACTATGGCTACACCTTC. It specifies CASSYSGTDNYGYTF.

In nucleotides, the CDR3 is TGCGCCAGCAGTCTACAGGGGCAGAGCTCCTACGAGCAGTACTTC. Protein product: CASSLQGQSSYEQYF. The chain joins TRBV4-1 to TRBJ2-7; the match to TRBD1 covers 7 bases. The CDR3 covers 15 residues. The V segment lost 6 bases and the J segment 0 bases; nucleotides outside the gene matches: 8. The germline gives CDR1 MGHRA, CDR2 YSYEKL.

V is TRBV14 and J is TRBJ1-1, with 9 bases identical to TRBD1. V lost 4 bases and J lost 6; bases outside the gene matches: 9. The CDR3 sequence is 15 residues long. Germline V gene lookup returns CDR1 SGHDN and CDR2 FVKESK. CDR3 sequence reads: CASSRRGQGNAEAFF. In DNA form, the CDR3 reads TGTGCCAGCAGCCGGCGGGGACAGGGAAACGCTGAAGCTTTCTTT.

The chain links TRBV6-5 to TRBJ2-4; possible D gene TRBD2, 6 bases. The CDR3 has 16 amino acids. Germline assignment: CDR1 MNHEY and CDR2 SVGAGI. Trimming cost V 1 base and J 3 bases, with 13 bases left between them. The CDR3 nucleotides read TGTGCCAGCAGTTACTTTCGGAATAGCGGCAAAAACATTCAGTACTTC. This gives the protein CASSYFRNSGKNIQYF.

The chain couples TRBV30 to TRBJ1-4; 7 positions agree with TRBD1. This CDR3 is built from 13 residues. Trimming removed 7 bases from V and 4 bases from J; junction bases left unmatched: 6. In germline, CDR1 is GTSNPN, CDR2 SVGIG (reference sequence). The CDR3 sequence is CASTGVDNEKLFF. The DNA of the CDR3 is TGTGCCTCAACAGGGGTGGATAATGAAAAACTGTTTTTT.

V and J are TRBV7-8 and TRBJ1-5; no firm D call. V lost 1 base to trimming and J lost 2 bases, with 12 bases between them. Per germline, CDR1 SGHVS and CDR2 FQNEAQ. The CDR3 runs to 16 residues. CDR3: CASSLVIGWGNQPQHF. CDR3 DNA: TGTGCCAGCAGCTTAGTCATAGGGTGGGGCAATCAGCCCCAGCATTTT.

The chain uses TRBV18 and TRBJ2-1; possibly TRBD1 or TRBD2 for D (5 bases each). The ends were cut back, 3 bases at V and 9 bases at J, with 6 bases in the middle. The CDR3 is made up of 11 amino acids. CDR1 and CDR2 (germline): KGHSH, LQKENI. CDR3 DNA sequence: TGTGCCAGCTCACCGGGACGTGAGCAGTTCTTC. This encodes CASSPGREQFF.

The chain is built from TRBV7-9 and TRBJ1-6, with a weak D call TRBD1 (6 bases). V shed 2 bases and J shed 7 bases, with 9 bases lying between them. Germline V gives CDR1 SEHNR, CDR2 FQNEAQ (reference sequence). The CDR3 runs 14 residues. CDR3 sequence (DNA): TGTGCCAGCAGCTTATTGCAGGGGAATTCACCCCTCCACTTT. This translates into CASSLLQGNSPLHF.

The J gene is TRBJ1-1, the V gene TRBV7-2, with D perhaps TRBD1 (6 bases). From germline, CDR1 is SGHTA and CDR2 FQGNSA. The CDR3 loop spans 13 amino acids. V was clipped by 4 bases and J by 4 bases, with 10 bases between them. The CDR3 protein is CASSSRQVTEAFF. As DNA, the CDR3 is TGTGCCAGCAGCTCACGACAGGTCACTGAAGCTTTCTTT.

The CDR3 DNA reads TGTGCCAGCAGCTTGGGGCCGAGTGGTACGCAGTATTTT. This codes for CASSLGPSGTQYF. The rearrangement links TRBV5-6 to TRBJ2-3; D not certain. The V gene's germline CDR1 is SGHDT and CDR2 YYEEEE. The CDR3 contains 13 residues. The germline V and J ends were trimmed by 0 bases and 8 bases, with 10 bases remaining between them.

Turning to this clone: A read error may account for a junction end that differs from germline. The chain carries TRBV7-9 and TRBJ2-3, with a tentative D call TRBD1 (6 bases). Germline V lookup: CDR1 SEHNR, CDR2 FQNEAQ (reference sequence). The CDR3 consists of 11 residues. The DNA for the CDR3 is TGTGCCAGCAGCCCAGGGCGGACAGAAAATTTT. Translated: CASSPGRTENF.

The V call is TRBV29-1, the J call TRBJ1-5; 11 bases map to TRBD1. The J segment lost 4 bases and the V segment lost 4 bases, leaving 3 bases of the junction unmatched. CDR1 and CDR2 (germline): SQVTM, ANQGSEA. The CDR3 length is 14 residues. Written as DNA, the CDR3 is TGCAGCGTTGGAGGACAGGGGGCTAATCAGCCCCAGCATTTT. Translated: CSVGGQGANQPQHF.

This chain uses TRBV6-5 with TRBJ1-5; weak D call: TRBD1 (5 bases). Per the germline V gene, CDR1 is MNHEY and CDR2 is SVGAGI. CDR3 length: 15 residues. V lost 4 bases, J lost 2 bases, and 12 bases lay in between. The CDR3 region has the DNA TGTGCCAGCAGTTCCTCAGGGATGGGCAATCAGCCCCAGCATTTT. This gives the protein CASSSSGMGNQPQHF.

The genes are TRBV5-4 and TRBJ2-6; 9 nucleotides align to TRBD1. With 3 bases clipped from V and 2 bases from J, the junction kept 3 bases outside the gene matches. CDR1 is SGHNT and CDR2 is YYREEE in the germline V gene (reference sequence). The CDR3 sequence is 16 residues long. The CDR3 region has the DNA TGTGCCAGCAGCTGGGACAGGGTAGCTGGGGCCAACGTCCTGACTTTC. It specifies CASSWDRVAGANVLTF.

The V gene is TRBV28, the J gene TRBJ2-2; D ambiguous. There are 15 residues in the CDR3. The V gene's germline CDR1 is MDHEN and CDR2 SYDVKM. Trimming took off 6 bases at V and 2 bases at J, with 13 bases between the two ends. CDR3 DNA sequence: TGTGCCAGCAGCCCCCCGGCCCATAACACCGGGGAGCTGTTTTTT. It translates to CASSPPAHNTGELFF.

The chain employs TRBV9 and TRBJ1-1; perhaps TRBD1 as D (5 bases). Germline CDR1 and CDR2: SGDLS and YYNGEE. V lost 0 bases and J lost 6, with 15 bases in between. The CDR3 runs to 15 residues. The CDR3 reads CASSVDPRRGAEAFF. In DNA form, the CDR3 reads TGTGCCAGCAGCGTAGATCCACGCCGAGGGGCTGAAGCTTTCTTT.

CDR3 amino acids: CASSLVQGKNSPLHF. The CDR3 nucleotides read TGTGCCAGCAGCTTGGTGCAGGGTAAGAATTCACCCCTCCACTTT. The rearrangement uses TRBV5-6 and TRBJ1-6, with a possible D match to TRBD1 (5 bases). V was cut by 0 bases and J by 7 bases, with 11 bases left in between. Per germline, CDR1 SGHDT and CDR2 YYEEEE. The length of the CDR3 is 15 residues. The variable domain in full, completed from reference TRBV5-6 and TRBJ1-6, reads DAGVTQSPTHLIKTRGQQVTLRCSPKSGHDTVSWYQQALGQGPQFIFQYYEEEERQRGNFPDRFSGHQFPNYSSELNVNALLLGDSALYLCASSLVQGKNSPLHFGNGTRLTVT.

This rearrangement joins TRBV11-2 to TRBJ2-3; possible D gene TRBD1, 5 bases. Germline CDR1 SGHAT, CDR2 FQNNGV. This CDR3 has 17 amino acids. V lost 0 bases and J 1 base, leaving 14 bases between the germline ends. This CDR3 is CASSLDLVQGGTDTQYF. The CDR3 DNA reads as TGTGCCAGCAGCTTAGATCTCGTCCAGGGTGGCACAGATACGCAGTATTTT.

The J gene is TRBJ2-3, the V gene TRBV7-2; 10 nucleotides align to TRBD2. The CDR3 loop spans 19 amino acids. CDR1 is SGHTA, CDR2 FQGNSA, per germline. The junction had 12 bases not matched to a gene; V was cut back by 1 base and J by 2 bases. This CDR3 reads CASSLDLGLAGADTDTQYF. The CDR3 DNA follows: TGTGCCAGCAGCTTAGATTTAGGGCTAGCGGGGGCCGACACAGATACGCAGTATTTT. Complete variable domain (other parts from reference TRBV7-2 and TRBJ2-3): GAGVSQSPSNKVTEKGKDVELRCDPISGHTALYWYRQSLGQGLEFLIYFQGNSAPDKSGLPSDRFSAERTGGSVSTLTIQRTQQEDSAVYLCASSLDLGLAGADTDTQYFGPGTRLTVL.

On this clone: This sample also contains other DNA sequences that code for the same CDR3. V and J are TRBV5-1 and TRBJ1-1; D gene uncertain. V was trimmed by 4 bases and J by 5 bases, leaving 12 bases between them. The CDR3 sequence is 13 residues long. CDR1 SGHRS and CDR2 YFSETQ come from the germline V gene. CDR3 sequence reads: CASSPERGTEAFF. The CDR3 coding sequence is TGCGCCAGCAGCCCTGAACGAGGGACTGAAGCTTTCTTT.

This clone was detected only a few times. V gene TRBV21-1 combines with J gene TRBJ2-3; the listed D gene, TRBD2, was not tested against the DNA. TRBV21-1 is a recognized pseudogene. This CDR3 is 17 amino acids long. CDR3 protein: CASSELEPGGGRDTQYF. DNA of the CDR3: TGTGCCAGCAGCGAACTGGAGCCGGGTGGCGGGAGGGATACGCAGTATTTT.

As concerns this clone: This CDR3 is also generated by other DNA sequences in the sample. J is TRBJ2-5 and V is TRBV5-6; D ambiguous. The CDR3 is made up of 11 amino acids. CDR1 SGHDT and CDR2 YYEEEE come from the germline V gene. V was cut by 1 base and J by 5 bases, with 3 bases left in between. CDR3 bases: TGTGCCAGCAGCTTGCGGGAGACCCAGTACTTC. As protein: CASSLRETQYF.

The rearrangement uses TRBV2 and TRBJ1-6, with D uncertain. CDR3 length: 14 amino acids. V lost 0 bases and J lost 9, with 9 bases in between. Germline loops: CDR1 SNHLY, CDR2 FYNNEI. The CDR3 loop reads CASSEAGKVSPLHF. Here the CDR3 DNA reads TGTGCCAGCAGTGAAGCCGGGAAGGTTTCACCCCTCCACTTT. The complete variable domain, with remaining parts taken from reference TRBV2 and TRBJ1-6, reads EPEVTQTPSHQVTQMGQEVILRCVPISNHLYFYWYRQILGQKVEFLVSFYNNEISEKSEIFDDQFSVERPDGSNFTLKIRSTKLEDSAMYFCASSEAGKVSPLHFGNGTRLTVT.

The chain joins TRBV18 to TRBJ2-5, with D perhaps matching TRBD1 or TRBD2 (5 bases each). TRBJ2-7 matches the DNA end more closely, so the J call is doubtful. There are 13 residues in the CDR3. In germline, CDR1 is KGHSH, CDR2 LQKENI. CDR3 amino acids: CASSPPMRGEQYF. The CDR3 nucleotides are TGTGCCAGCTCACCACCGATGAGGGGCGAGCAGTACTTC.

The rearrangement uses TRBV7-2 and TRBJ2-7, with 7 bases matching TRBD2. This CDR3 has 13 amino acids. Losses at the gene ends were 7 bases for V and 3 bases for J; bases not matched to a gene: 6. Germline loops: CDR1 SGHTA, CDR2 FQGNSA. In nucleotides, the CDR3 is TGTGCCAGCAACCGGGGAGGGGTCTACGAGCAGTACTTC. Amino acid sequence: CASNRGGVYEQYF.